These T cell receptor beta chains were read from a single sample in a study of multiple sclerosis patients with progressive multifocal leukoencephalopathy. TCRdb's copy holds only in-frame clones and misses some; the assay was immunoSEQ multiplex PCR. Found here are about 30,000 clones, over 90% of them singletons; the top ten hold 1.9%. The source material was PBMCs. These receptors all come from a man aged 30 to 45 with multiple sclerosis. Each CDR3 is given with its conserved first and last residue. Fields, in order: J gene, D gene, clone size, V gene, CDR3 DNA, CDR3 protein. The D gene is left open where the match is weak. Only some rows state a clone size, as once, few, many or a class for expanded clones.

TRBJ1-2 | . | . | TRBV30 | TGTGCCTGGAGTATTACAGAGATGTATGGCTACACCTTC | CAWSITEMYGYTF
TRBJ1-2 | . | . | TRBV30 | TGTGCCTGCCGGGGGACGGTGAACTATGGCTACACCTTC | CACRGTVNYGYTF
TRBJ1-2 | TRBD1 | . | TRBV27 | TGTGCCAGCAGTTGGCGGACAGGGGAAACTGGCTACACCTTC | CASSWRTGETGYTF
TRBJ2-7 | TRBD1 | . | TRBV2 | TGTGCCAGCAGGACCACTCAGGGGGCAAAAGAGCAGTACTTC | CASRTTQGAKEQYF
TRBJ1-1 | TRBD1 | . | TRBV11-3 | TGTGCCAGCAGCTTAGGGCCGGGACAGGGTAAGATGAACACTGAAGCTTTCTTT | CASSLGPGQGKMNTEAFF
TRBJ1-5 | TRBD1 | . | TRBV6-5 | TGTGCCAGCAGTTTGACAGGGTCCCGCGATCCGCCCCAGCATTTT | CASSLTGSRDPPQHF
TRBJ1-1 | . | . | TRBV7-2 | TGTGCCAGCAGCTTAGCTTCTAGGAACACTGAAGCTTTCTTT | CASSLASRNTEAFF
TRBJ2-3 | . | . | TRBV9 | TGTGCCAGCAGCGTTGGGGGCGTGACAGATACGCAGTATTTT | CASSVGGVTDTQYF
TRBJ2-7 | TRBD1 | once | TRBV29-1 | TGCAGCGTTGCCACAGGGGGCAACGACGAGCAGTACTTC | CSVATGGNDEQYF
TRBJ2-2 | TRBD1 | . | TRBV4-3 | TGCGCCAGCAGCCAAGGACAGGGGGGCACCGGGGAGCTGTTTTTT | CASSQGQGGTGELFF
TRBJ2-4 | TRBD1 | . | TRBV4-3 | TGCGCCAGCAGCCAAGATGTTCACAGGGGGATCCAAAACATTCAGTACTTC | CASSQDVHRGIQNIQYF
TRBJ2-1 | TRBD1 | . | TRBV19 | TGTGCCAGTACCCCGGACAGGGTAATCAATGAGCAGTTCTTC | CASTPDRVINEQFF
TRBJ2-3 | TRBD2 | . | TRBV19 | TGTGCCAGTAGTATGGGCCCTACTAGCGCGAGCACAGATACGCAGTATTTT | CASSMGPTSASTDTQYF
TRBJ1-2 | . | . | TRBV19 | TGTGCCAGTAGTCCGGGTGTTGGGGGAAAGCGACTTTGGGGCTACACCTTC | CASSPGVGGKRLWGYTF
TRBJ2-4 | TRBD2 | . | TRBV15 | TGTGCCACCAGCAGAGTGGAGGTAGCGGGAGGTCAACTTCTAGCCAAAAACATTCAGTACTTC | CATSRVEVAGGQLLAKNIQYF
TRBJ2-7 | . | . | TRBV27 | TGTGCCAGCAGCTACCTGGGAGGGGGGACTTACGAGCAGTACTTC | CASSYLGGGTYEQYF
TRBJ2-1 | TRBD2 | . | TRBV11-2 | TGTGCCAGCAGCCGGACTAGCGGGAACCCCTACAATGAGCAGTTCTTC | CASSRTSGNPYNEQFF
TRBJ2-5 | TRBD1 | . | TRBV5-1 | TGCGCCAGCAGTCAGGGGGCGCGTGAGACCCAGTACTTC | CASSQGARETQYF
TRBJ2-3 | . | . | TRBV11-3 | TGTGCCAGCAGCAAGCAGGGATCGGCAGATACGCAGTATTTT | CASSKQGSADTQYF
TRBJ1-1 | TRBD1 | . | TRBV6-6 | TGTGCCAGCAGTCGGAGGGACAGTGGTGAAGCTTTCTTT | CASSRRDSGEAFF
TRBJ1-4 | TRBD1 | once | TRBV7-7 | TGTGCCAGCAGCCCCGACAGGGGTCGAAAACTGTTTTTT | CASSPDRGRKLFF
TRBJ2-3 | TRBD2 | . | TRBV5-4 | TGTGCCAGCAGCTTCGGCCGAGCGGGAGGGCTAGATACGCAGTATTTT | CASSFGRAGGLDTQYF
TRBJ1-2 | . | . | TRBV2 | TGTGCCAGCAGTCAACTGCGAGCCTTCGGTGTTTATGGCTACACCTTC | CASSQLRAFGVYGYTF
TRBJ2-1 | TRBD2 | . | TRBV6-5 | TGTGCCAGCAGTTATCAAGCGGGAAGCAGGAATGAGCAGTTCTTC | CASSYQAGSRNEQFF
TRBJ2-1 | TRBD2 | . | TRBV30 | TGTGCCTGGACCAAAGGAAGGACTAGCGGGAGCCCCGATGAGCAGTTCTTC | CAWTKGRTSGSPDEQFF
TRBJ2-7 | TRBD1 | . | TRBV5-1 | TGCGCCAGCAGCTCAGGACAGGGCTACGAGCAGTACTTC | CASSSGQGYEQYF
TRBJ1-5 | . | few | TRBV21-1 | TGTGCCATCGACAATGTTCGTCCAGGGGAACACAATCAGCCCCAGCATTTT | CAIDNVRPGEHNQPQHF
TRBJ2-2 | . | . | TRBV6-5 | TGTGCCAGCACCTCAACCGACAGGAGGACCGGGGAGCTGTTTTTT | CASTSTDRRTGELFF
TRBJ2-1 | TRBD2 | . | TRBV7-7 | TGTGCTAGCAGCACGCAGGGCGGGGGTGAGCAGTTCTTC | CASSTQGGGEQFF
TRBJ2-1 | . | . | TRBV12-5 | TGTGCTAGTGGTTTGGGGGCCAGGGAGATCTACAATGAGCAGTTCTTC | CASGLGAREIYNEQFF
TRBJ2-7 | TRBD2 | . | TRBV27 | TGTGCCAGCTCCCTGACGGCTAGCGGATACGAGCAGTACTTC | CASSLTASGYEQYF
TRBJ1-6 | . | . | TRBV7-2 | TGTGCCAGCAGTTTCGTAGGGTCACCCCTCCACTTT | CASSFVGSPLHF
TRBJ1-3 | TRBD1 | . | TRBV5-1 | TGCGCCAGCAGCCCGACAGGGACTGGAAACACCATATATTTT | CASSPTGTGNTIYF
TRBJ2-7 | TRBD1 | . | TRBV19 | TGTGCCAGTAGTAACACCGACAGGGGGCAAACCTACGAGCAGTACTTC | CASSNTDRGQTYEQYF
TRBJ1-2 | TRBD1 | . | TRBV14 | TGTGCCAGCAGCTCACGGACAGGGGGTTATGGCTACACCTTC | CASSSRTGGYGYTF
TRBJ2-2 | . | . | TRBV7-6 | TGTGCCAGCAGCTTAGTGTTAGGGTTTAACACCGGGGAGCTGTTTTTT | CASSLVLGFNTGELFF
TRBJ2-7 | . | . | TRBV7-2 | TGTGCCAGCAGCTTAGCACGGGACTCCCTACCATCCTACGAGCAGTACTTC | CASSLARDSLPSYEQYF
TRBJ2-3 | TRBD1 | . | TRBV5-6 | TGTGCCAGCAGCTCCCACGGCGACAGGGGGCAAGCAGATACGCAGTATTTT | CASSSHGDRGQADTQYF
TRBJ1-2 | . | . | TRBV5-6 | TGTGCCAGCAGCCCAGGGACATCCGACTATGGCTACACCTTC | CASSPGTSDYGYTF
TRBJ2-3 | TRBD2 | . | TRBV30 | TGTGCCTGGACCATCGGGAGGTACACAGATACGCAGTATTTT | CAWTIGRYTDTQYF